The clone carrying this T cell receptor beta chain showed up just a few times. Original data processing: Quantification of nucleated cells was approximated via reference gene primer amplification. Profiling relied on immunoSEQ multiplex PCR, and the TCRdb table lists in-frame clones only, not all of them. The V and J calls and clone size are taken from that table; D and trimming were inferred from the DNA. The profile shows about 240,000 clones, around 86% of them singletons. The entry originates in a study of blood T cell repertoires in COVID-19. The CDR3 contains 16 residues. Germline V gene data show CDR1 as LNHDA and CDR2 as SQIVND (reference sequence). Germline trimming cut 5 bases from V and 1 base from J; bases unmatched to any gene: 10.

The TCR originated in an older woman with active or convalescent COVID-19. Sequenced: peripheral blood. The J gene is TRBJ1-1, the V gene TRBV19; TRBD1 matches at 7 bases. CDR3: CASSAPSSGGNTEAFF. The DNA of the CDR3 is TGTGCCAGTAGTGCTCCCTCCTCAGGGGGGAACACTGAAGCTTTCTTT.